The entry below gives a single TCR beta chain sequence along with its context. The antigen is unknown. This sample stems from a study of response to subunit inactivated influenza vaccine. Each CDR3 protein gets one entry after TCRdb re-called the RT-PCR reads with MiXCR. The sample gives roughly 760,000 distinct CDR3 sequences, 21% of which show up once; 10% to 13% is in the top ten. The V segment lost 6 bases and the J segment 2 bases; nucleotides outside the gene matches: 3. The germline V gene has CDR1 MNHNS and CDR2 SASEGT. This CDR3 has 15 amino acids. Study outcomes and limitations: Authors suggested each seasonal influenza vaccination recruits few new T cells.

The TCR comes from a man in his fifties who received an inactivated influenza vaccine. The sequenced sample was PBMCs from blood, obtained roughly 5 days after vaccination. V gene TRBV6-1 combines with J gene TRBJ1-6, with 8 nucleotides matching TRBD1. The CDR3 bases are TGTGCCAGCAGCTCACAGGGGGCCTATAATTCACCCCTCCACTTT. Its translation: CASSSQGAYNSPLHF.